The 22 T cell receptor beta chains below come from one sample, sequenced in a study of shared clonotypes between healthy human individuals. The assay was immunoSEQ multiplex PCR, and TCRdb's table has in-frame clones only and misses some. Of roughly 590,000 clones in the sample, about 95% were seen once. Selected positively for CCR7 and CD45RO-negative, naive CD8 cells excluded terminally differentiated effector memory CD45RA+ cells. Sequenced material: naive CD8+ T cells sorted from blood. Every receptor here comes from a woman aged 30 to 39 in good health.

The chain uses TRBV15 and TRBJ1-4, with D possibly matching TRBD1 (5 bases). V shed 0 bases and J shed 8 bases, with 16 bases lying between them. The CDR3 runs to 16 residues. The germline V gene has CDR1 LNHNV and CDR2 YYDKDF (reference sequence). CDR3 region: CATSRDTTRWGEKLFF. CDR3 bases: TGTGCCACCAGCAGAGATACCACGAGGTGGGGCGAAAAACTGTTTTTT.

J is TRBJ2-4 and V is TRBV21-1; TRBD2 reflects the table's D call only, with no check against the DNA. TRBV21-1 is reported as a pseudogene. The CDR3 consists of 15 residues. Here the CDR3 DNA reads TGTGCCAGCAGCAAAGCCCTAGATTGTTATAGCATTCAGTACTTC. Translating gives CASSKALDCYSIQYF.

V gene TRBV28 combines with J gene TRBJ2-7; possibly TRBD1 for D (5 bases). CDR3 length equals 15 residues. Germline-derived CDR1 and CDR2 are MDHEN and SYDVKM. The V gene lost 3 bases and the J gene lost 5 bases, with 17 bases spanning the gap. CDR3 bases: TGTGCCAGCAGTTTTGACAGCCGCTGGTCGGACGAGCAGTACTTC. Translation: CASSFDSRWSDEQYF.

V is TRBV13 and J is TRBJ2-5, with TRBD2 matching over 9 bases. This CDR3 is built from 14 residues. After removal of 8 bases from V and 0 bases from J, the junction contained 4 bases not matched to a gene. CDR1 and CDR2 from the germline V gene are PRHDT and FYEKMQ (reference sequence). CDR3 in amino acids: CASAQREDQETQYF. CDR3 bases: TGTGCCAGCGCCCAGCGGGAGGACCAAGAGACCCAGTACTTC.

This rearrangement joins TRBV14 to TRBJ2-5; D gene ambiguous. The ends were cut back, 10 bases at V and 2 bases at J, with 14 bases in the middle. The germline CDR1 and CDR2 sequences are SGHDN and FVKESK. The CDR3 sequence is 13 residues long. CDR3 sequence reads: CATPSHRQETQYF. In DNA form, the CDR3 reads TGTGCCACCCCTTCACACCGACAAGAGACCCAGTACTTC.

The genes are TRBV4-1 and TRBJ1-4; the D gene is possibly TRBD1 (6 bases). The V and J ends lost 4 bases and 0 bases respectively, with 12 bases between them. There are 16 residues in the CDR3. CDR1 and CDR2 (germline): MGHRA, YSYEKL. For the CDR3, the DNA is TGCGCCAGCAGCCCTGGACAGTTTCCAACTAATGAAAAACTGTTTTTT. This gives the protein CASSPGQFPTNEKLFF.

For this clone: Other DNA sequences in the same sample also yield this CDR3. J is TRBJ1-1 and V is TRBV12-5, with D uncertain. Germline lookup yields CDR1 LGHNT and CDR2 FRNRAP. The length of the CDR3 is 13 residues. Trimming left V 1 base short and J 0 bases short, with 3 bases between. CDR3 loop: CASGLAMNTEAFF. CDR3 coding DNA: TGTGCTAGTGGTTTGGCTATGAACACTGAAGCTTTCTTT.

The V and J genes are TRBV5-4 and TRBJ1-2, with no clear D. CDR1 and CDR2 from the germline V gene are SGHNT and YYREEE (reference sequence). The CDR3 length is 13 residues. Trimming cost V 0 bases and J 8 bases, with 11 bases left between them. CDR3 amino acids: CASSLARTGGYTF. CDR3 nucleotide sequence: TGTGCCAGCAGCTTGGCCCGGACTGGAGGCTACACCTTC.

The chain uses TRBV11-3 and TRBJ2-3; possible D gene TRBD1, 6 bases. The CDR3 sequence is 17 residues long. Germline CDR1 and CDR2: SGHNT and YENEEA. Trimming removed 8 bases from V and 3 bases from J, with 24 bases in between. The CDR3 is CASASIQGPMGTDTQYF. Written as DNA, the CDR3 is TGTGCCAGCGCAAGTATACAGGGTCCGATGGGGACAGATACGCAGTATTTT.

This clone came up once. The chain couples TRBV7-8 to TRBJ2-1; D unclear. Per the germline V gene, CDR1 is SGHVS and CDR2 is FQNEAQ. The CDR3 loop spans 15 amino acids. V lost 5 bases and J lost 6, with 17 bases in between. The CDR3 DNA reads TGTGCCAGCAGCCTCGCGGTCCAAGCCATCAATGAGCAGTTCTTC. Its translation is CASSLAVQAINEQFF.

This chain links TRBV5-4 with TRBJ2-7, with TRBD2 as a possible D gene (6 bases). CDR1 is SGHNT and CDR2 is YYREEE in the germline V gene (reference sequence). V lost 0 bases, J lost 6 bases, and 16 bases lay in between. CDR3 length: 15 amino acids. CDR3 residues: CASSLDGGTGGEQYF. CDR3 DNA: TGTGCCAGCAGCTTGGATGGCGGGACTGGAGGCGAGCAGTACTTC.

V usage is TRBV27 and J usage is TRBJ1-5; D unresolved. Germline CDR1 reads MNHEY; CDR2 reads SMNVEV (reference sequence). The V gene lost 6 bases and the J gene lost 6 bases, with 9 bases spanning the gap. The length of the CDR3 is 12 residues. CDR3 in amino acids: CASSHSSQPQHF. CDR3 nucleotide sequence: TGTGCCAGCAGCCATAGTAGTCAGCCCCAGCATTTT.

The chain joins TRBV9 to TRBJ2-2, with 8 bases that match TRBD2. The CDR3 is made up of 17 amino acids. The V gene end was trimmed by 0 bases and the J gene end by 5 bases; junction bases not matched to a gene: 9. The germline V gene encodes CDR1 SGDLS and CDR2 YYNGEE. Written as DNA, the CDR3 is TGTGCCAGCAGCGTAGGGCGGGAGGCCCTCCTAACCGGGGAGCTGTTTTTT. Its translation is CASSVGREALLTGELFF.

The rearrangement joins TRBV6-1 to TRBJ1-4; D uncertain. CDR1 MNHNS and CDR2 SASEGT come from the germline V gene. The germline V and J ends were trimmed by 6 bases and 5 bases, with 16 bases remaining between them. The CDR3 runs 15 residues. CDR3 sequence reads: CASRSGRAGNEKLFF. The DNA of the CDR3 is TGTGCCAGCAGATCTGGGAGGGCCGGGAATGAAAAACTGTTTTTT.

CDR3 coding DNA: TGTGCCAGCGTTAAGCAGGCTAGCGGGAGCAATGAGCAGTTCTTC. This gives the protein CASVKQASGSNEQFF. The V gene is TRBV27, the J gene TRBJ2-1, with 10 positions matching TRBD2. The CDR3 runs 15 residues. V lost 8 bases and J lost 6; bases outside the gene matches: 10. Germline V gene data show CDR1 as MNHEY and CDR2 as SMNVEV (reference sequence).

This rearrangement joins TRBV29-1 to TRBJ1-4; D unclear. CDR1 SQVTM and CDR2 ANQGSEA come from the germline V gene. This CDR3 comprises 12 residues. V lost 5 bases and J 8 bases, leaving 12 bases between the germline ends. CDR3 DNA: TGCAGCGTTTGGGATGGAGGCGAAAAACTGTTTTTT. It translates to CSVWDGGEKLFF.

The chain recombines TRBV5-1 with TRBJ2-1; maybe TRBD2 (6 bases). Germline V gene sequence: CDR1 SGHRS, CDR2 YFSETQ. The CDR3 has 15 amino acids. V was cut by 2 bases and J by 8 bases, with 17 bases left in between. The chain's CDR3 is CASSFSTREFDEQFF. In DNA form, the CDR3 reads TGCGCCAGCAGCTTCTCTACTCGGGAGTTCGATGAGCAGTTCTTC.

The chain employs TRBV19 and TRBJ1-2; D might be TRBD1 (5 bases). CDR1 and CDR2 from the germline V gene are LNHDA and SQIVND (reference sequence). CDR3 length: 14 residues. Deletions cut 4 bases from V and 4 bases from J, with 13 bases between. CDR3 bases: TGTGCCAGTAGTAATTCGGGGCGCAGCTATGGCTACACCTTC. Its translation: CASSNSGRSYGYTF.

The chain carries TRBV10-3 and TRBJ1-5; D might be TRBD1 (6 bases). CDR3 length equals 15 residues. The ends were cut back, 2 bases at V and 8 bases at J, with 16 bases in the middle. Germline V gene sequence: CDR1 ENHRY, CDR2 SYGVKD. The CDR3 loop reads CAISEVAGDFKPQHF. The DNA of the CDR3 is TGTGCCATCAGTGAGGTGGCAGGGGATTTCAAGCCCCAGCATTTT.

This rearrangement joins TRBV2 to TRBJ2-7; D is uncertain. Trimming took off 6 bases at V and 1 base at J, with 10 bases between the two ends. This CDR3 has 13 residues. CDR1 is SNHLY and CDR2 is FYNNEI in the germline V gene. CDR3 residues: CASRARYSYEQYF. The CDR3 DNA reads as TGTGCCAGCAGGGCAAGGTATTCCTACGAGCAGTACTTC.

The rearrangement joins TRBV28 to TRBJ1-1; D unresolved. The CDR3 is 14 residues long. V shed 3 bases and J shed 7 bases, with 15 bases lying between them. Germline V CDR1 and CDR2: MDHEN, SYDVKM. The CDR3 DNA is TGTGCCAGCAGTTTGACCCGGGCCCGACGTGAAGCTTTCTTT. This encodes CASSLTRARREAFF.

The rearrangement joins TRBV27 to TRBJ2-7; tentatively, D is TRBD2 (7 bases). This CDR3 has 14 amino acids. Germline V gene sequence: CDR1 MNHEY, CDR2 SMNVEV (reference sequence). V was shortened by 4 bases and J by 11 bases, with 21 bases between the two germline ends. Written as DNA, the CDR3 is TGTGCCAGCAGTTACCTAGGAGGGGGGGTAATTGAGTACTTC. Translation: CASSYLGGGVIEYF.